This T cell receptor (beta chain) comes out of a study of persistence of HIV-infected CD4 T cells. Study as a whole: CD4+ T cells responding to CMV or HIV-1 Gag were isolated. A median of 8 years of suppressive ART preceded sampling.

The stimulus was lysate of CMV-infected fibroblasts, 9 to 10 ug/mL. CD40L/CD69 double-negative CD45RO-high memory CD4+ T cells were collected. On this clone: No antigen is known for it.

The CDR3 sequence is 15 residues long. Germline CDR1 is PRHDT and CDR2 is FYEKMQ (reference sequence). V lost 5 bases, J lost 4 bases, and 7 bases stayed unmatched. General study points: TCRbeta richness was lower in CMV- and Gag-responding cells than in anti-CD3/anti-CD28-responding cells. Within sorted populations, more oligoclonal TCRs accompanied more oligoclonal proviruses.

The immunoSEQ assay was version 4, run in survey mode. Profiled with immunoSEQ multiplex PCR; TCRdb holds only in-frame clones, not every one. The profile shows around 35,000 clones, more than 70% of them singletons. The chain is built from TRBV13 and TRBJ1-3, with 8 bases aligning to TRBD1. The sample here was CD4+ T cells sorted from PBMCs after roughly 18-hour stimulation, taken from a patient who received antiretroviral therapy. This clonotype originated in an adult man with HIV who was CMV-seropositive. CDR3 coding DNA: TGTGCCAGCAGCCCGGACAGGGTGGGAGGAAACACCATATATTTT. Encoded protein: CASSPDRVGGNTIYF.